Listed here is a single T cell receptor beta chain. The treatment denotes: preoperative locoregional IRX-2 cytokine immunotherapy. Preoperative locoregional IRX-2 cytokine immunotherapy was tested in the phase Ib source study. Profiling relied on immunoSEQ multiplex PCR, and the TCRdb table lists in-frame clones only, not all of them. The data show around 7,000 clones, 80% seen once. This sample was included in a study of preoperative IRX-2 immunotherapy in early breast cancer. V lost 5 bases and J lost 4, with 15 bases in between. The germline V gene encodes CDR1 SGHNT and CDR2 YENEEA. The CDR3 totals 15 residues.

The chain links TRBV11-3 to TRBJ2-1; perhaps TRBD2 as D (6 bases). Sequenced here: tumor tissue, sampled after IRX-2 immunotherapy. The origin of this receptor is a human donor with breast cancer. CDR3 loop: CASSPGGARYNEQFF. CDR3 bases: TGTGCCAGCAGCCCGGGCGGGGCAAGGTACAATGAGCAGTTCTTC.